This T cell receptor (beta chain) was recovered during a study of blood T cell repertoires in COVID-19. At the level of the study: Sites across the United States, Italy and Spain contributed samples from acute and convalescent COVID-19.

Method: immunoSEQ multiplex PCR; TCRdb's copy keeps in-frame clones and lacks some. The profile covers around 240,000 clones, with roughly 79% appearing a single time and under 2% taken by the ten largest. Sequences were obtained from peripheral blood. The sequence was obtained from a woman of 80 years or more with acute or convalescent COVID-19.

CDR3 sequence: CASSPRGNGEKLFF. In nucleotides, the CDR3 is TGTGCCAGCTCACCACGAGGGAACGGTGAAAAACTGTTTTTT. V usage is TRBV18 and J usage is TRBJ1-4; D uncertain. There are 14 residues in the CDR3. The germline V and J ends were trimmed by 1 base and 7 bases, with 10 bases remaining between them. Germline V CDR1 and CDR2: KGHSH, LQKENI.